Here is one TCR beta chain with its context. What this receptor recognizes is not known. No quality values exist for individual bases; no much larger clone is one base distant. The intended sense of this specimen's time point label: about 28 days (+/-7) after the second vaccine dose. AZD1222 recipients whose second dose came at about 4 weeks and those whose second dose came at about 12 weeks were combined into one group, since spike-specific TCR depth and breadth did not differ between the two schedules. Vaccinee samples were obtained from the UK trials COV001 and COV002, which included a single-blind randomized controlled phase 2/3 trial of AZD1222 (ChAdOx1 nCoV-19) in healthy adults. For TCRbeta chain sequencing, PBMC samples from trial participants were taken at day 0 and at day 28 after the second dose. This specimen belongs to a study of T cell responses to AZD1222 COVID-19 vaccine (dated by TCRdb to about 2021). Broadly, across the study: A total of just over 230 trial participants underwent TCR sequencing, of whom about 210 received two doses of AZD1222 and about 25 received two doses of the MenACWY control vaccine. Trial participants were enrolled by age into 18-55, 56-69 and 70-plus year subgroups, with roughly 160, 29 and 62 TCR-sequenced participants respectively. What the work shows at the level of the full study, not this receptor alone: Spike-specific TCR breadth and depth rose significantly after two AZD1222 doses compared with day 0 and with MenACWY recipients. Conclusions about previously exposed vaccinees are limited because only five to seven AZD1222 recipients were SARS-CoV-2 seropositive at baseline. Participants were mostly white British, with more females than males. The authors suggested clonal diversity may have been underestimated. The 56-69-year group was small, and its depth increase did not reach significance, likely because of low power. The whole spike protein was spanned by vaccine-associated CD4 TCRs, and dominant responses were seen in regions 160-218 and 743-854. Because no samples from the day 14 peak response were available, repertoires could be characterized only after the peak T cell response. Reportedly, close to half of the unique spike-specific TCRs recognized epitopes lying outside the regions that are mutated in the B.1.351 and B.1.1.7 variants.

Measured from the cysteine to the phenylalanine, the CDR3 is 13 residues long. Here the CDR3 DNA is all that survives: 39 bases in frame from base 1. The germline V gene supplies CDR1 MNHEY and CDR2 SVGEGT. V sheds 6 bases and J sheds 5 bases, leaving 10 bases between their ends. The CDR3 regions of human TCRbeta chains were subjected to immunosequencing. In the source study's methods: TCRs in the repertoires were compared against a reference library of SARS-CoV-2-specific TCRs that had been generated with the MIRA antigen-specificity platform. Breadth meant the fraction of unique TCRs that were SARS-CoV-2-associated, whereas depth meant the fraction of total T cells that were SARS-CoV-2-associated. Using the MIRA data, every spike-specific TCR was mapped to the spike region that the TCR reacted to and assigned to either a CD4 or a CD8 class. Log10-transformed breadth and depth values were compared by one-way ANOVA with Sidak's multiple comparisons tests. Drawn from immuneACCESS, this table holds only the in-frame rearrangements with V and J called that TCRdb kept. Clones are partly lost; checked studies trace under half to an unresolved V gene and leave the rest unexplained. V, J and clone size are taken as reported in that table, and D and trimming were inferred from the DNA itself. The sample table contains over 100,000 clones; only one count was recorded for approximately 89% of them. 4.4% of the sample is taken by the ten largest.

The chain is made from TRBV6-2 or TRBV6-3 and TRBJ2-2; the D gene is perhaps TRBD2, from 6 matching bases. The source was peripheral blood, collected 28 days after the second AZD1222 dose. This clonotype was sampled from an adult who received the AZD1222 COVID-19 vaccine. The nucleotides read TGTGCCAGCAGCCGACTAGGAACCGGGGAGCTGTTTTTT. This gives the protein CASSRLGTGELFF.